Included here is one T cell receptor (beta chain) sequence, with context. Its matching antigen is unknown. Unsorted whole blood yielded the total RNA, with T cells left unselected. Template switching appended UMIs that held a 6-nucleotide sample barcode. TCRdb reprocessed the 5' RACE reads, keeping one entry per CDR3 protein, no DNA. The specimen's table records around 370,000 distinct CDR3 sequences. The CDR3 extends over 14 amino acids. CDR1 MNHEY and CDR2 SMNVEV come from the germline V gene (reference sequence). This sample was taken from a study of monozygotic twins with inflammatory bowel disease. Study results and caveats: Patient-specific immunosuppressive treatments may have made repertoires more variable. A lone strong IBD-associated signal or clonotype found no support.

The chain couples TRBV27 to TRBJ2-7; there is no DNA to check the TCRdb D call of TRBD1. Source material: blood. The source is a human donor with ulcerative colitis or Crohn's disease, or a healthy co-twin of an affected twin (not recorded which). CDR3 residues: CASSRSGGGYEQYF.